This is a list of T cell receptor beta chains from one sample in a study of regulatory T cells in long-lasting Graves disease. TCRdb independently ran MiXCR on the multiplex PCR reads; one entry per CDR3 protein. The sample records roughly 490,000 distinct CDR3 sequences, 20% to 25% being singletons. The specimen comprised peripheral blood mononuclear cells (PBMCs), sampled when the disease was refractory, from a patient treated with antithyroid drugs. All receptors come from a female donor with Graves disease. Each CDR3 is given with its conserved first and last residue. A D gene is named only where the DNA matches it firmly. For some rows the clone size is stated as once, few or many, or as a class when expanded; others skip it.

D,V,size,J,DNA,CDR3
-,TRBV7-9,many,TRBJ1-1,TGTGCCTGCCGGTGGGAGGCGAACACTGAAGCTTTCTTT,CACRWEANTEAFF
-,TRBV10-3,many,TRBJ1-2,TGTGCCATCAGTGCATTGGCAGGTGATGGCTACACCTTC,CAISALAGDGYTF
-,TRBV6-2/TRBV6-3,many,TRBJ1-1,TGTGCCAGCAGTTACCGATTGAATGAAGCTTTCTTT,CASSYRLNEAFF
-,TRBV7-9,-,TRBJ1-1,TGTGCCAGCAGCCTCCTACAGGGTACCTCTGGAGCTTTCTTT,CASSLLQGTSGAFF
-,TRBV12-3/TRBV12-4,many,TRBJ1-1,TGTGCCAGCAGTTTCTTGTTTGAAGCTTTCTTT,CASSFLFEAFF
-,TRBV2,many,TRBJ1-1,TGTGCCAGCTCTATGGGGAACACTGAAGCTTTCTTT,CASSMGNTEAFF
TRBD1,TRBV20-1,few,TRBJ2-7,TGCAGTGCTATCAGGGGGAATGACGGGCAGTACTTC,CSAIRGNDGQYF
-,TRBV28,many,TRBJ2-5,TGTGCCAGCAGTTTATCCCGGGGGCTTGAGACCCAGTACTTC,CASSLSRGLETQYF
-,TRBV2,many,TRBJ2-5,TGTGCCAGCTCAAGACTGGGGGGCCAAGAGACCCAGTACTTC,CASSRLGGQETQYF
-,TRBV12-3/TRBV12-4,-,TRBJ2-7,TGCGCCAGCAGGGGACGCCTGCAGAGCTACGAGCAGTACTTC,CASRGRLQSYEQYF
TRBD1,TRBV19,few,TRBJ2-2,TGTGCCACAGACAGGGGAAAAAACACCGGGGAGCTGTTTTTT,CATDRGKNTGELFF
-,TRBV7-2,-,TRBJ2-7,TGTGCCAGCAGCTTAGTAGGTCCTATCGCCTACGAGCAGTACTTC,CASSLVGPIAYEQYF
-,TRBV12-3/TRBV12-4,few,TRBJ2-4,TGTGCCAGCAGCATCGGGTCTGAGGACATTCAGTACTTC,CASSIGSEDIQYF
TRBD1,TRBV30,few,TRBJ1-2,TGTGCCTGGAGTCGGGACAGTAGGTCGGCCGGCTACACCTTC,CAWSRDSRSAGYTF
TRBD1,TRBV19,-,TRBJ1-2,TGTGCCAGTAGTACGGGACAGGGGCGCGGCTACACCTTC,CASSTGQGRGYTF
-,TRBV28,-,TRBJ2-1,TGTGCCAGCAGTCTCGATGGCAATGAGCAGTTCTTC,CASSLDGNEQFF
-,TRBV28,few,TRBJ2-1,TGTGCCAGCAGCCGTATTGGGGAGAATGAGCAGTTCTTC,CASSRIGENEQFF
TRBD2,TRBV28,-,TRBJ2-1,TGTGCCAGCACCCGGGAGGGGGGCTATCGTCATGAGCAGTTCTTC,CASTREGGYRHEQFF
-,TRBV3-1,-,TRBJ2-7,TGTGCCAGCAGCCAAGTTTACAGCTCCTACGAGCAGTACTTC,CASSQVYSSYEQYF
-,TRBV4-3,few,TRBJ1-2,TGCGCCAGCAGTTTCAAGGGCAGGGAAACGGATGGCTACACCTTC,CASSFKGRETDGYTF
-,TRBV6-1,many,TRBJ1-2,TGTGCCAGCAGTGATTACATGGCAGCCAACTATGGCTACACCTTC,CASSDYMAANYGYTF
-,TRBV9,many,TRBJ2-7,TGTGCCAGCAGCGTAGTAGGGGTGAGCGAGCAGTACTTC,CASSVVGVSEQYF
-,TRBV5-1,few,TRBJ2-2,TGCGCCAGCAGCTTGAACCAGGGGGGCACCGGGGAGCTGTTTTTT,CASSLNQGGTGELFF
TRBD1,TRBV7-2,-,TRBJ2-7,TGTGCCAGCAGCTTAGTACGACTAGGACAGGGAGACGAGCAGTACTTC,CASSLVRLGQGDEQYF